The entry below describes one T cell receptor (beta chain). Its antigen is unidentified. Lactation, pregnancy, other autoimmune disease or uncontrolled infection led to exclusion of patients. Source material for PBMCs was about 10 ml fresh peripheral blood. The sample originates from a study of T cells in Graves' hyperthyroidism and ophthalmopathy. Whole-study findings and limits: Blood also carried most thyroid clonotypes expanded above 0.001. A 13 V-J model separated ophthalmopathy from stable hyperthyroidism.

CDR1 is SQVTM and CDR2 is ANQGSEA in the germline V gene. The CDR3 has 12 amino acids. With 5 bases clipped from V and 3 bases from J, the junction kept 1 base outside the gene matches. It was RNA transcripts that yielded the amplified TCR beta CDR3 regions. The TCR CDR3 was amplified in a first-round RT-PCR using the HTBI primer set. TCRdb re-analysed the multiplex PCR reads in MiXCR, keeping a single row per CDR3 protein. The profile covers approximately 380,000 distinct CDR3 sequences, with approximately 18% appearing a single time and 35% to 50% taken by the ten largest. V is TRBV29-1 and J is TRBJ2-5; 9 positions match TRBD2. The source of this sequence is a man aged 18 to 35 with Graves' ophthalmopathy. Sequenced material: blood. The DNA for the CDR3 is TGCAGCGTTCCTAGCGGGGAAGAGACCCAGTACTTC. Translating gives CSVPSGEETQYF.